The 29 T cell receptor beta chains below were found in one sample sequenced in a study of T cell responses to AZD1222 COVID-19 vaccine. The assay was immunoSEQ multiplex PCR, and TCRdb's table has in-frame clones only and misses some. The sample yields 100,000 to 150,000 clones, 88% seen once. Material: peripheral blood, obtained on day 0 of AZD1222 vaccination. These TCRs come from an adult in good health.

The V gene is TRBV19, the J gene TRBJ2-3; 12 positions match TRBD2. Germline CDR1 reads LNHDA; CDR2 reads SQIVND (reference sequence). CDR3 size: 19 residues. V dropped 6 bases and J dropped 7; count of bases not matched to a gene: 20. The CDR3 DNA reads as TGTGCCAGTAGCACCAACTATAGGACTAGCGGGGCCCTCTCATATACGCAGTATTTT. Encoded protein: CASSTNYRTSGALSYTQYF.

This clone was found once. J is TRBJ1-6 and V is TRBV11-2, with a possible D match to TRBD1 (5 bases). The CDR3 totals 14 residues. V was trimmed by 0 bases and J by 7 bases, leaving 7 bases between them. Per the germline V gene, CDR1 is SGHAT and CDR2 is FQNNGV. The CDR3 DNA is TGTGCCAGCAGCTTAGAGGGGCGGAATTCACCCCTCCACTTT. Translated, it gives CASSLEGRNSPLHF.

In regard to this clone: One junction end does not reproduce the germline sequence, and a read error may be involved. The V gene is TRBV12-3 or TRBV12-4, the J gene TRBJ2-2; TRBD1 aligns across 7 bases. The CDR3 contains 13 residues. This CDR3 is CATTTGNPGELFF. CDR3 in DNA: TGTGCCACCACGACAGGGAACCCCGGGGAGCTGTTTTTT.

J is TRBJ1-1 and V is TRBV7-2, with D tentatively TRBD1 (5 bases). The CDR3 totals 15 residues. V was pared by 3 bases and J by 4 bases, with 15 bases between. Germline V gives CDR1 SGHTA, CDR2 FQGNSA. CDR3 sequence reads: CASSLWGLGSTEAFF. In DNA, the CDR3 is TGTGCCAGCAGCTTGTGGGGACTTGGGAGCACTGAAGCTTTCTTT.

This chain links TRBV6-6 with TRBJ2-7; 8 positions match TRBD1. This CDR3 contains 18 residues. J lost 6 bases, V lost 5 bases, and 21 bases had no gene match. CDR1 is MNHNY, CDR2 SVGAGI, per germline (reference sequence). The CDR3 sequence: CASSHPPADRGPFIEQYF. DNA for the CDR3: TGTGCCAGCAGTCACCCCCCGGCCGACAGGGGCCCCTTTATCGAGCAGTACTTC.

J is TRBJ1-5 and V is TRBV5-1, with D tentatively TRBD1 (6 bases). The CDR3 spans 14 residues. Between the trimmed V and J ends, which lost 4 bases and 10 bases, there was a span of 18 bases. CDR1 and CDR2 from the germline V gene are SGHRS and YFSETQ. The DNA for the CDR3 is TGCGCCAGCAGCCCGGATGGGGGCAGTCGACCCCAGCATTTT. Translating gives CASSPDGGSRPQHF.

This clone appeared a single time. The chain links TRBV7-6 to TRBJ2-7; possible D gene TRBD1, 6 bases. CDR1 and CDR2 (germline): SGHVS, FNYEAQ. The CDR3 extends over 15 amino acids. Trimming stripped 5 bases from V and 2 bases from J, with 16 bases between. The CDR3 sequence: CASSLETGRPYEQYF. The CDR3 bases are TGTGCCAGCAGCCTAGAGACAGGACGCCCCTACGAGCAGTACTTC.

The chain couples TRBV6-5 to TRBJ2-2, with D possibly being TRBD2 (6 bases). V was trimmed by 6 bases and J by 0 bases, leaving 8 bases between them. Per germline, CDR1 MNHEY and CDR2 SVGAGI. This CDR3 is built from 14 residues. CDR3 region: CASSGTANTGELFF. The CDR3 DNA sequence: TGTGCCAGCAGCGGGACTGCGAACACCGGGGAGCTGTTTTTT.

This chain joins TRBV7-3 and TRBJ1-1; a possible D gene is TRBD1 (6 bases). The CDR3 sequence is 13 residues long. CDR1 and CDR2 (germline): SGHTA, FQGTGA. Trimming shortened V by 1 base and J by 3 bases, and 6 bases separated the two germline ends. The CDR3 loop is CASSLNRDTEAFF. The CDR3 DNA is TGTGCCAGCAGCTTAAACAGGGACACTGAAGCTTTCTTT.

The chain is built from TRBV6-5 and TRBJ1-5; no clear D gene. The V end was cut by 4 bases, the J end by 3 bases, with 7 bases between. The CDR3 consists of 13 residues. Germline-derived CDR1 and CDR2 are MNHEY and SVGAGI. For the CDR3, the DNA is TGTGCCAGCAGTTCTTACCTCAATCAGCCCCAGCATTTT. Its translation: CASSSYLNQPQHF.

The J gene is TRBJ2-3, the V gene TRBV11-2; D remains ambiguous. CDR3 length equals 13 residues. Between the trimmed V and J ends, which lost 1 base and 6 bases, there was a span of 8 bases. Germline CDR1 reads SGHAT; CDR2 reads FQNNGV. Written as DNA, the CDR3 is TGTGCCAGCAGCTTAGGAGGATTGGATACGCAGTATTTT. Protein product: CASSLGGLDTQYF.

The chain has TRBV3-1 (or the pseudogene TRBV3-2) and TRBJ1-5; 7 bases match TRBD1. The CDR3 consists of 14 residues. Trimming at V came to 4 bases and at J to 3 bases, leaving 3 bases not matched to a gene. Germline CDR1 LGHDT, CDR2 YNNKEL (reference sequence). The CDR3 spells CASSPDRVNQPQHF. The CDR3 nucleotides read TGTGCCAGCAGCCCAGACAGGGTCAATCAGCCCCAGCATTTT.

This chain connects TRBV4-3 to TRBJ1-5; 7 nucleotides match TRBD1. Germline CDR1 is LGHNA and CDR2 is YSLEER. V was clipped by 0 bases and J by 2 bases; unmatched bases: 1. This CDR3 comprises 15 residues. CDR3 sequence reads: CASSQEGGGNQPQHF. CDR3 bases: TGCGCCAGCAGCCAAGAAGGGGGCGGCAATCAGCCCCAGCATTTT.

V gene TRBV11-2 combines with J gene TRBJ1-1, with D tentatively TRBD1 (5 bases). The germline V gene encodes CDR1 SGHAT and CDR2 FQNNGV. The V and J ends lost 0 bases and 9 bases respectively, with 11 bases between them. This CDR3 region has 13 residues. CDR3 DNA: TGTGCCAGCAGCTTAGATGGGCAGGGTAAAGCTTTCTTT. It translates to CASSLDGQGKAFF.

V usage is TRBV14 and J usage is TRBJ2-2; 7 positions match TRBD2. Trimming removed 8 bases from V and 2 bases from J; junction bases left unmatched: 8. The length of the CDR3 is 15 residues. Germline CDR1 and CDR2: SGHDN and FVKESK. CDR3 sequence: CASRRAGVNTGELFF. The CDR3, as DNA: TGTGCCAGCCGTAGGGCGGGGGTAAACACCGGGGAGCTGTTTTTT. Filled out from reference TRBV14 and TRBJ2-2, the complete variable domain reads EAGVTQFPSHSVIEKGQTVTLRCDPISGHDNLYWYRRVMGKEIKFLLHFVKESKQDESGMPNNRFLAERTGGTYSTLKVQPAELEDSGVYFCASRRAGVNTGELFFGEGSRLTVL.

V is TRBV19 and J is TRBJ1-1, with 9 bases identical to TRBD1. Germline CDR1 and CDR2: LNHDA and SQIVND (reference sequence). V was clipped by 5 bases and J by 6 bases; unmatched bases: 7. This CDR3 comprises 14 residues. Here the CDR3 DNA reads TGTGCCAGTAGTTTCGGACAGGGGTTGCCTGAAGCTTTCTTT. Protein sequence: CASSFGQGLPEAFF. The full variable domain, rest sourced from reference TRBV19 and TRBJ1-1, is DGGITQSPKYLFRKEGQNVTLSCEQNLNHDAMYWYRQDPGQGLRLIYYSQIVNDFQKGDIAEGYSVSREKKESFPLTVTSAQKNPTAFYLCASSFGQGLPEAFFGQGTRLTVV.

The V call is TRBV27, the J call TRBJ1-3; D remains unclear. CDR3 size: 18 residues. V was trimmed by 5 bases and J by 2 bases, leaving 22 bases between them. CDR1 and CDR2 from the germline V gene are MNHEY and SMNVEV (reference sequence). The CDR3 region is CASSPFPAGSETGNTIYF. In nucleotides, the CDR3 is TGTGCCAGCAGTCCCTTCCCGGCCGGGAGTGAAACTGGAAACACCATATATTTT.

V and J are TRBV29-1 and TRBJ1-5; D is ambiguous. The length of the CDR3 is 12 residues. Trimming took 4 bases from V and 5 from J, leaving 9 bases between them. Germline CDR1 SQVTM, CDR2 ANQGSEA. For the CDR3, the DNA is TGCAGCGTTGGGTCCGGGTATCAGCCCCAGCATTTT. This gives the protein CSVGSGYQPQHF.

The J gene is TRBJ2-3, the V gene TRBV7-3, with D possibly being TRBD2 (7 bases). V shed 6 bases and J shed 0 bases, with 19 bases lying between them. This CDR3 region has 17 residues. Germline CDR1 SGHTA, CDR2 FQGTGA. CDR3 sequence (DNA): TGTGCCAGCAGTTTAGGACCGGCGGGGGCTAGCACAGATACGCAGTATTTT. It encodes CASSLGPAGASTDTQYF.

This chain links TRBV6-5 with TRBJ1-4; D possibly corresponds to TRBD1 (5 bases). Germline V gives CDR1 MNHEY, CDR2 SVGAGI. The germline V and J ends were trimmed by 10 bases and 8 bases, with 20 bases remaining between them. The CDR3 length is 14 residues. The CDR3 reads CATKRGQGDEKLFF. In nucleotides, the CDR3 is TGTGCCACCAAACGGGGCCAGGGCGACGAAAAACTGTTTTTT.

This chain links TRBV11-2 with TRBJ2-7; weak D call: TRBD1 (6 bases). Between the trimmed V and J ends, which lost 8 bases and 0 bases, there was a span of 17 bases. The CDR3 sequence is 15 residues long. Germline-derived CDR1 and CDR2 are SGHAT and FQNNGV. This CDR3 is CASRSLRDNSYEQYF. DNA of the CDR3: TGTGCCAGCCGTAGTTTAAGGGACAACTCCTACGAGCAGTACTTC.

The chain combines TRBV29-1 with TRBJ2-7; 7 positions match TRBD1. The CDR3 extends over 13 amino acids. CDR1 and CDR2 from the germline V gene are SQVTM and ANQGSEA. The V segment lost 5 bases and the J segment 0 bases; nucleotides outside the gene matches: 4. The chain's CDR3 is CSVTGTDSYEQYF. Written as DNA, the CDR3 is TGCAGCGTTACCGGGACAGACTCCTACGAGCAGTACTTC.

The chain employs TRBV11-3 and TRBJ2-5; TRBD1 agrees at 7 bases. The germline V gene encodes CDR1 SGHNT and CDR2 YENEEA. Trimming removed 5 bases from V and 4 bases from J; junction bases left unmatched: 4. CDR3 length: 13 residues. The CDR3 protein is CASSRTGGETQYF. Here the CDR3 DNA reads TGTGCCAGCAGCCGGACAGGCGGAGAGACCCAGTACTTC.

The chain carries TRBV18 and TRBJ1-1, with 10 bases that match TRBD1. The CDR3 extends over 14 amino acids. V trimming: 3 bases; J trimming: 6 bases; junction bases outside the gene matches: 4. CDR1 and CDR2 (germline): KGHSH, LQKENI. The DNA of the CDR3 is TGTGCCAGCTCACCCTCGGACAGGGGGGCTGAAGCTTTCTTT. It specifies CASSPSDRGAEAFF.

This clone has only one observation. The CDR3 bases are TGTGCCACCAGATCGCGGATGGGGGAGACCCAGTACTTC. It encodes CATRSRMGETQYF. The chain links TRBV24-1 to TRBJ2-5, with no clear D. Trimming removed 7 bases at V and 5 bases at J, with 13 bases between. The CDR3 spans 13 residues. CDR1 KGHDR and CDR2 SFDVKD come from the germline V gene.

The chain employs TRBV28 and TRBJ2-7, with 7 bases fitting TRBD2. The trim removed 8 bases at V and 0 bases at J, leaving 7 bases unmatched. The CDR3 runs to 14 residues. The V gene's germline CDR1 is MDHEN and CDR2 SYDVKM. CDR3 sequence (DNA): TGTGCCAGCGGTACCGGCGGGGGCTCCTACGAGCAGTACTTC. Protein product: CASGTGGGSYEQYF.

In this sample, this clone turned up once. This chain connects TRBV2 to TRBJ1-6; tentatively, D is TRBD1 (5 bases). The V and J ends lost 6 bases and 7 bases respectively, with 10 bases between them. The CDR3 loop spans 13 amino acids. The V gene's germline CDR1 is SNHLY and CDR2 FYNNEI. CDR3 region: CASSGDANSPLHF. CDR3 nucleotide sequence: TGTGCCAGCAGCGGGGACGCAAATTCACCCCTCCACTTT.

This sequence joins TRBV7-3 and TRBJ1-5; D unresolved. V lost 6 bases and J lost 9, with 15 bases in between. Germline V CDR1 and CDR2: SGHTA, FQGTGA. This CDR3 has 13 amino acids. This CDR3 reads CASSPQETLPQHF. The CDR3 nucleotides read TGTGCCAGCAGTCCCCAAGAAACTCTGCCCCAGCATTTT.

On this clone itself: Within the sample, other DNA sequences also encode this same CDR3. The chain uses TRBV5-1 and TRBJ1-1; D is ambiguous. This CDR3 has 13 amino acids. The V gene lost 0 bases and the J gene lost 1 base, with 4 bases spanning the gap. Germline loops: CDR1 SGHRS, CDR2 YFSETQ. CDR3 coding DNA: TGCGCCAGCAGCTTGGGGGCGAACACTGAAGCTTTCTTT. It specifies CASSLGANTEAFF.